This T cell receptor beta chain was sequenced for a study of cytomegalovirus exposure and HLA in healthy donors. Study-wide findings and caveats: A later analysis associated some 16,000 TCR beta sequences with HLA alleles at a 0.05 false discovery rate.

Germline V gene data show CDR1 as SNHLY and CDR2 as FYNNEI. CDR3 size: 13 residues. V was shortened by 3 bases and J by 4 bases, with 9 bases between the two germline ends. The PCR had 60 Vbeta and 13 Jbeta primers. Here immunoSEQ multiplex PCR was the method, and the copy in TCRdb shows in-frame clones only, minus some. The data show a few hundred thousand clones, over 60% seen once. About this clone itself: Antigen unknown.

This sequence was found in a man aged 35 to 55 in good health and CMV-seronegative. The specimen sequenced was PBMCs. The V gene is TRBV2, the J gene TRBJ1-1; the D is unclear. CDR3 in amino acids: CASSENSGTEAFF. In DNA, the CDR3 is TGTGCCAGCAGTGAGAATTCCGGCACTGAAGCTTTCTTT.